A single sample is the source of the 26 T cell receptor beta chains below, sequenced in a study of T-cell memory formation after mild COVID-19. One entry per CDR3 protein results from TCRdb running MiXCR on the 5' RACE reads. The table lists about 430,000 distinct CDR3 sequences, 20% to 30% of them singletons, with 8.8% in the top ten. Sequenced sample: PBMCs or a T cell subset sorted from them (not recorded which). These receptors all stem from an adult woman who had mild COVID-19 (a few samples of this study predate the infection). Cell type and time point are not known.

This chain connects TRBV7-9 to TRBJ1-5; D unclear. The CDR3 totals 8 residues. V lost 5 bases and J lost 15, with 5 bases in between. Germline values: CDR1 SEHNR, CDR2 FQNEAQ (reference sequence). CDR3: CASSPGHF. CDR3 nucleotide sequence: TGTGCCAGCAGCCCCGGGCATTTT.

The gene calls are TRBV10-3 and TRBJ2-1; 7 positions match TRBD1. The germline V gene encodes CDR1 ENHRY and CDR2 SYGVKD. The CDR3 spans 13 residues. Losses at the gene ends were 8 bases for V and 2 bases for J; bases not matched to a gene: 3. For the CDR3, the DNA is TGTGCCATCGGGGACAGAGCCTACAATGAGCAGTTCTTC. As protein: CAIGDRAYNEQFF.

There are a few counts of this clonotype. CDR3 bases: TGTGCCAGCAGTTTGCAACTCCCGTCCTCTGGAAACACCATATATTTT. Translated: CASSLQLPSSGNTIYF. V and J are TRBV12-3 or TRBV12-4 and TRBJ1-3; D gene unclear. The CDR3 is 16 residues long. V was clipped by 3 bases and J by 0 bases, with 12 bases between them.

This clonotype was detected a few times. The chain combines TRBV11-2 with TRBJ1-5; D is undetermined. The CDR3 consists of 15 residues. Germline lookup yields CDR1 SGHAT and CDR2 FQNNGV. Trimming removed 5 bases from V and 3 bases from J, with 14 bases in between. CDR3 region: CASSNAVNPNQPQHF. The CDR3 DNA follows: TGTGCCAGCAGCAACGCGGTCAATCCCAATCAGCCCCAGCATTTT.

The chain joins TRBV9 to TRBJ2-3; 9 bases match TRBD1. V shed 4 bases and J 3 bases; nucleotides not matched to a gene: 9. The CDR3 loop spans 16 amino acids. The germline CDR1 and CDR2 sequences are SGDLS and YYNGEE. This CDR3 reads CASSPRGDRATDTQYF. The DNA of the CDR3 is TGTGCCAGCAGCCCCCGTGGGGACAGGGCTACAGATACGCAGTATTTT.

This clonotype was counted a few times. CDR3 coding DNA: TGCAGTGCTAGAAGCGGGGTAAGCAATCAGCCCCAGCATTTT. The encoded protein is CSARSGVSNQPQHF. The J gene is TRBJ1-5, the V gene TRBV20-1; D gene uncertain. Germline CDR1 is DFQATT and CDR2 is SNEGSKA (reference sequence). Deletions cut 2 bases from V and 1 base from J, with 9 bases between. The CDR3 consists of 14 residues.

This clonotype was recorded a few times. This chain joins TRBV21-1 and TRBJ1-1. TRBV21-1 is marked as a pseudogene. This CDR3 contains 14 residues. The CDR3 spells CASSKVGLKAEAFF. The CDR3 DNA reads TGTGCCAGCAGCAAAGTGGGCCTGAAGGCTGAAGCTTTCTTT.

CDR3 sequence: CASSYQREGPFDTQYF. The CDR3 DNA sequence: TGTGCCAGCAGCTACCAGCGGGAGGGGCCCTTTGATACGCAGTATTTT. J is TRBJ2-3 and V is TRBV6-5; 10 bases align to TRBD2. Germline V gives CDR1 MNHEY, CDR2 SVGAGI. V shed 6 bases and J 6 bases; nucleotides not matched to a gene: 12. CDR3 size: 16 residues.

V gene TRBV24-1 combines with J gene TRBJ2-3; 9 nucleotides line up with TRBD2. J gave up 0 bases and V 5 bases, and 11 bases lay outside the gene matches. CDR3 size: 18 residues. Germline V gene sequence: CDR1 KGHDR, CDR2 SFDVKD. The CDR3 coding sequence is TGTGCCACCAGTGTTTCCTATGGACTAGCGATCAGCACAGATACGCAGTATTTT. Its translation is CATSVSYGLAISTDTQYF.

This clonotype was picked up a small number of times. The rearrangement links TRBV29-1 to TRBJ2-7; maybe TRBD2 (6 bases). Germline V CDR1 and CDR2: SQVTM, ANQGSEA. Trimming took off 3 bases at V and 3 bases at J, with 9 bases between the two ends. This CDR3 contains 12 residues. The CDR3 here is CSVEVGGYEQYF. CDR3 coding DNA: TGCAGCGTTGAGGTGGGAGGCTACGAGCAGTACTTC.

This clonotype appeared a few times. V gene TRBV4-2 combines with J gene TRBJ2-7, with D uncertain. The V end was cut by 1 base, the J end by 8 bases, with 9 bases between. The CDR3 totals 12 residues. Germline CDR1 is LGHNA and CDR2 is YNFKEQ. CDR3 region: CASSQGPQQQYF. The CDR3 DNA reads TGTGCCAGCAGCCAAGGTCCTCAACAGCAGTACTTC.

The rearrangement links TRBV9 to TRBJ1-1; D is uncertain. Germline V gene data show CDR1 as SGDLS and CDR2 as YYNGEE. V was clipped by 0 bases and J by 3 bases, with 15 bases between them. This CDR3 region has 16 residues. In nucleotides, the CDR3 is TGTGCCAGCAGCGTAGTATCCTCTCTTGTGGACACTGAAGCTTTCTTT. Amino acids: CASSVVSSLVDTEAFF.

The chain is built from TRBV29-1 and TRBJ2-1, with 8 bases identical to TRBD1. This CDR3 contains 15 residues. J was trimmed by 4 bases and V by 3 bases; bases with no gene match: 8. The germline gives CDR1 SQVTM, CDR2 ANQGSEA. This CDR3 reads CSVDRTGLGYNEQFF. The CDR3, as DNA: TGCAGCGTTGATAGGACAGGGTTGGGGTACAATGAGCAGTTCTTC.

J is TRBJ1-5 and V is TRBV2; no firm D call. From germline, CDR1 is SNHLY and CDR2 FYNNEI. The CDR3 loop spans 13 amino acids. Trimming pared 3 bases from V and 4 bases from J, leaving 7 bases between. CDR3 nucleotide sequence: TGTGCCAGCAGTGAGGTGGAGAATCAGCCCCAGCATTTT. Translated: CASSEVENQPQHF.

In its sample, this clonotype was seen a few times. The rearrangement uses TRBV12-3 or TRBV12-4 and TRBJ2-5, with 7 bases aligning to TRBD2. The CDR3 is 15 residues long. After removal of 8 bases from V and 2 bases from J, the junction contained 11 bases not matched to a gene. This chain's CDR3 is CASRSGTTRQETQYF. DNA of the CDR3: TGTGCCAGCCGCTCCGGGACTACAAGACAAGAGACCCAGTACTTC.

The chain employs TRBV12-3 or TRBV12-4 and TRBJ1-2; D gene uncertain. CDR3 length: 14 residues. Trimming cost V 5 bases and J 0 bases, with 10 bases left between them. The CDR3 bases are TGTGCCAGCAGTCGGCTGTCAGCTAACTATGGCTACACCTTC. It encodes CASSRLSANYGYTF.

This chain connects TRBV21-1 to TRBJ2-3; the table names TRBD1, a call not compared with the DNA. TRBV21-1 represents a pseudogene. The CDR3 extends over 14 amino acids. CDR3 in amino acids: CASSKRTGAVTQYF. The CDR3 nucleotides read TGTGCCAGCAGCAAAAGGACAGGGGCAGTTACGCAGTATTTT.

This clonotype has more than one count but fewer than ten. The chain employs TRBV4-1 and TRBJ1-2, with 7 bases identical to TRBD1. The CDR3 runs 15 residues. V shed 1 base and J 8 bases; nucleotides not matched to a gene: 10. Germline V gene lookup returns CDR1 MGHRA and CDR2 YSYEKL. The CDR3 region has the DNA TGCGCCAGCAGCCAAGGGTTGACAGGGAAAGGGGGCTACACCTTC. Amino acid sequence: CASSQGLTGKGGYTF.

In nucleotides, the CDR3 is TGCAGCGTTGAAGGGACAGAAGCCAAAAACATTCAGTACTTC. It specifies CSVEGTEAKNIQYF. V is TRBV29-1 and J is TRBJ2-4; a possible D gene is TRBD1 (6 bases). The CDR3 runs to 14 residues. Germline CDR1 and CDR2: SQVTM and ANQGSEA. Between the trimmed V and J ends, which lost 1 base and 0 bases, there was a span of 7 bases.

The V and J genes are TRBV7-9 and TRBJ2-2, with D perhaps being TRBD1 or TRBD2 (6 bases each). V shed 4 bases and J shed 0 bases, with 12 bases lying between them. CDR3 length: 16 residues. Germline CDR1 is SEHNR and CDR2 is FQNEAQ (reference sequence). CDR3 nucleotides: TGTGCCAGCAGCTCCGCGGGACAATCGAACACCGGGGAGCTGTTTTTT. Translating it yields CASSSAGQSNTGELFF.

The chain employs TRBV20-1 and TRBJ2-7; 10 bases fit TRBD2. V lost 6 bases, J lost 2 bases, and 7 bases stayed unmatched. CDR1 DFQATT and CDR2 SNEGSKA come from the germline V gene (reference sequence). This CDR3 contains 14 residues. CDR3 region: CSAPLAGDTYEQYF. The DNA for the CDR3 is TGCAGTGCGCCTCTAGCGGGGGATACCTACGAGCAGTACTTC.

The rearrangement links TRBV5-6 to TRBJ2-2, with D unresolved. Germline values: CDR1 SGHDT, CDR2 YYEEEE. The CDR3 runs 14 residues. Trimming removed 4 bases at V and 4 bases at J, with 11 bases between. The CDR3 is CASSPLLGTGELFF. The CDR3 coding sequence is TGTGCCAGCAGCCCGCTGTTGGGCACCGGGGAGCTGTTTTTT. The full variable domain, rest sourced from reference TRBV5-6 and TRBJ2-2, is DAGVTQSPTHLIKTRGQQVTLRCSPKSGHDTVSWYQQALGQGPQFIFQYYEEEERQRGNFPDRFSGHQFPNYSSELNVNALLLGDSALYLCASSPLLGTGELFFGEGSRLTVL.

The V call is TRBV3-1, the J call TRBJ1-6, with D possibly TRBD1 on 6 matching bases. There are 14 residues in the CDR3. Germline loops: CDR1 LGHDT, CDR2 YNNKEL (reference sequence). Trimming shortened V by 4 bases and J by 6 bases, and 10 bases separated the two germline ends. CDR3 region: CASSPTGSNSPLHF. The CDR3 DNA reads TGTGCCAGCAGCCCCACAGGGAGTAATTCACCCCTCCACTTT.

A few counts support this clonotype. The chain employs TRBV18 and TRBJ1-1; tentatively, D is TRBD1 (6 bases). Germline loops: CDR1 KGHSH, CDR2 LQKENI. This CDR3 comprises 15 residues. V shed 6 bases and J shed 5 bases, with 19 bases lying between them. The CDR3 nucleotides read TGTGCCAGCTCCCAGTCCGAGGGGGTGAGGACTGAAGCTTTCTTT. Translated, it gives CASSQSEGVRTEAFF.

In DNA, the CDR3 is TGTGCCAGCAGCCCGGCGGCCGCTGAAGCTTTCTTT. Its protein is CASSPAAAEAFF. This chain links TRBV11-3 with TRBJ1-1; D remains unclear. The CDR3 runs 12 residues. V was shortened by 5 bases and J by 6 bases, with 10 bases between the two germline ends. CDR1 is SGHNT and CDR2 is YENEEA in the germline V gene. Full variable domain (missing parts from reference TRBV11-3 and TRBJ1-1): EAGVVQSPRYKIIEKKQPVAFWCNPISGHNTLYWYLQNLGQGPELLIRYENEEAVDDSQLPKDRFSAERLKGVDSTLKIQPAELGDSAVYLCASSPAAAEAFFGQGTRLTVV.

The gene calls are TRBV20-1 and TRBJ2-3; 14 nucleotides match TRBD2. Germline CDR1 reads DFQATT; CDR2 reads SNEGSKA (reference sequence). The CDR3 loop spans 16 amino acids. With 0 bases clipped from V and 3 bases from J, the junction kept 2 bases outside the gene matches. The CDR3 here is CSAREWTSGRTDTQYF. The DNA for the CDR3 is TGCAGTGCTAGAGAATGGACTAGCGGGAGGACAGATACGCAGTATTTT.